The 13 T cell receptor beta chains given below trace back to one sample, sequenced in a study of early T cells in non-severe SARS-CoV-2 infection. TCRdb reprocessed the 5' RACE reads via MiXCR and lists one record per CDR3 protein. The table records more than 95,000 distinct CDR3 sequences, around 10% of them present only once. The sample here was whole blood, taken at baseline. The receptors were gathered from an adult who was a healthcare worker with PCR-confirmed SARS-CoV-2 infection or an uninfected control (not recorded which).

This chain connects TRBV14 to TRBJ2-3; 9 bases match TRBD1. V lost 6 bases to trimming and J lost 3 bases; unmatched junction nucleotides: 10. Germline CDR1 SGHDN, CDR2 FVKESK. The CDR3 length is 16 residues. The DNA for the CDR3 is TGTGCCAGCAGTGCTCGGTATGGGACAGGGACAGATACGCAGTATTTT. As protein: CASSARYGTGTDTQYF.

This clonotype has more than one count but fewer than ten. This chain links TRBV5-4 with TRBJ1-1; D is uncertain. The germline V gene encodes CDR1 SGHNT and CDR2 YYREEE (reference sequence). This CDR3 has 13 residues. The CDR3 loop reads CAGSSGRETEAFF. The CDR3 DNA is TGTGCTGGGTCTTCTGGGAGGGAGACTGAAGCTTTCTTT.

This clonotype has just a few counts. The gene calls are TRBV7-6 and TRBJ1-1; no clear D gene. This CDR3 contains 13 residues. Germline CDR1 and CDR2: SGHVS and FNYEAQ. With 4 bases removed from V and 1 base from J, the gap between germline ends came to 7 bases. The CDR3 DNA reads TGTGCCAGCAGCTACCTGGAGAACACTGAAGCTTTCTTT. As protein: CASSYLENTEAFF.

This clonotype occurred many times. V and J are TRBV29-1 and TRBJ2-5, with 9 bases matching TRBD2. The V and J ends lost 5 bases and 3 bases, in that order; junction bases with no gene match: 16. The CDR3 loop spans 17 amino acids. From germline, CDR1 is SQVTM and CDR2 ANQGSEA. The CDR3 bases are TGCAGCGTTCCCACGTGGGACGGGGTAGCGGGAGAAGAGACCCAGTACTTC. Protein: CSVPTWDGVAGEETQYF.

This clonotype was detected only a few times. The CDR3 DNA sequence: TGTGCCAGCAGACAATTCCGCTTACTAGCGGGGAACACAGATACGCAGTATTTT. Translating gives CASRQFRLLAGNTDTQYF. This chain links TRBV6-1 with TRBJ2-3, with TRBD2 matching over 10 bases. Unmatched junction bases numbered 14, after V lost 6 bases and J lost 2 bases. This CDR3 is 18 amino acids long. The germline CDR1 and CDR2 sequences are MNHNS and SASEGT.

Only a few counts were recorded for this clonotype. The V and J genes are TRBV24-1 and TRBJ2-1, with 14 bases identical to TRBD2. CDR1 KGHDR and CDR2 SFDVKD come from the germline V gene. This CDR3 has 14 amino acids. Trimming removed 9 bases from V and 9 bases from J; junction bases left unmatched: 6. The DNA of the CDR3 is TGTGCCACCCAGGGGACTAGCGGGGGAGGTGAGCAGTTCTTC. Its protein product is CATQGTSGGGEQFF.

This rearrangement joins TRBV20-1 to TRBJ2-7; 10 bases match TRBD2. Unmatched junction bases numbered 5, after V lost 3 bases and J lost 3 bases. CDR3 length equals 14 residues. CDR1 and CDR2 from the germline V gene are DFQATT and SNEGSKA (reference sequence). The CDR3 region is CSASLAGAGYEQYF. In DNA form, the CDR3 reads TGCAGTGCTAGTCTAGCGGGAGCTGGCTACGAGCAGTACTTC.

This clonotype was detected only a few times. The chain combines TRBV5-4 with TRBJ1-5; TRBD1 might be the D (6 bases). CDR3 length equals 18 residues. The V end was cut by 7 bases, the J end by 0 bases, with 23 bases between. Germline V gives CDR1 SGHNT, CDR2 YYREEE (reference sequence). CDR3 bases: TGTGCCAGCGCCTTGTTCCGGGACATCGACTATAGCAATCAGCCCCAGCATTTT. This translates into CASALFRDIDYSNQPQHF.

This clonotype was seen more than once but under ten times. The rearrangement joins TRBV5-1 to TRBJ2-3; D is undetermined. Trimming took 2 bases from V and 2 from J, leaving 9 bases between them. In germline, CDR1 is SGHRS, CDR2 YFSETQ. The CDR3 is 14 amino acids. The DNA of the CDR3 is TGCGCCAGCAGCTTCTGGCGGAACACAGATACGCAGTATTTT. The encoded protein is CASSFWRNTDTQYF.

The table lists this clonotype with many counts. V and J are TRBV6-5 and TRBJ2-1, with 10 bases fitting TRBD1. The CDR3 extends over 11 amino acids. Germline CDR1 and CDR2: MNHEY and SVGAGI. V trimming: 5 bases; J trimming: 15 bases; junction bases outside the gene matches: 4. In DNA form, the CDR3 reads TGTGCCAGCAGTACCGGACAGGGGGTGTTCTTC. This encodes CASSTGQGVFF.

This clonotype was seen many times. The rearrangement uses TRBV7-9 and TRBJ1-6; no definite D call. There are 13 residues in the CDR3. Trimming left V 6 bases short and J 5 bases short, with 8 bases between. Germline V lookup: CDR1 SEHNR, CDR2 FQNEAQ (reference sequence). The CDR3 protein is CASSSQNNSPLHF. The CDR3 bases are TGTGCCAGCAGTTCGCAGAATAATTCACCCCTCCACTTT.

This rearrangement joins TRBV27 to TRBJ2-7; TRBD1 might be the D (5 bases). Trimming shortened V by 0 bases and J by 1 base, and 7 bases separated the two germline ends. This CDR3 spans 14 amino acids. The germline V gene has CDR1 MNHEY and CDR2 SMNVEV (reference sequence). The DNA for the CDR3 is TGTGCCAGCAGTTTATCAGGGGCGTCCTACGAGCAGTACTTC. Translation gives CASSLSGASYEQYF.

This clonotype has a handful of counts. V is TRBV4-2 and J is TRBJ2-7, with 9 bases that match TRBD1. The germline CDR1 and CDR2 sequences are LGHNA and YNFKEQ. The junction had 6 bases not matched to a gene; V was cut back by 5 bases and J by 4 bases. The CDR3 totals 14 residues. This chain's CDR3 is CASSSRDRDYEQYF. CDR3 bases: TGTGCCAGCAGCTCCCGGGACAGGGATTACGAGCAGTACTTC.